The 17 T cell receptor beta chains presented below share a single source sample, sequenced in a study of identical twins. TCRdb reanalysed the 5' RACE reads using MiXCR and keeps one entry per CDR3 protein. The table lists around 340,000 distinct CDR3 sequences, approximately 10% of them singletons. The sample taken for sequencing was naive T cells sorted from blood. The source of these receptors is a woman aged 50 to 65 in good health.

This clonotype has more than one count but fewer than ten. J is TRBJ1-1 and V is TRBV20-1; D is perhaps TRBD1 (6 bases). The CDR3 totals 14 residues. Trimming took off 8 bases at V and 1 base at J, with 17 bases between the two ends. Germline CDR1 DFQATT, CDR2 SNEGSKA (reference sequence). CDR3 sequence reads: CSNEPGHPNTEAFF. The CDR3 nucleotides read TGCAGTAATGAACCGGGACACCCGAACACTGAAGCTTTCTTT.

To note about this clonotype: This may be a read error: a much more frequent sequence differs by one nucleotide. The V gene is TRBV12-3 or TRBV12-4, the J gene TRBJ2-7, with TRBD2 as a possible D gene (6 bases). The CDR3 has 14 amino acids. This CDR3 is CARSLRGLPYEQYV. As DNA, the CDR3 is TGTGCCAGAAGTTTGCGGGGTCTGCCCTACGAGCAGTACGTC.

In regard to this clonotype: This may be a read error: a much more frequent sequence differs by one nucleotide. The conserved phenylalanine or tryptophan is not found at the CDR3 terminus, so this likely reflects a read error. The chain recombines TRBV24-1 with TRBJ2-1; 11 bases align to TRBD2. Unmatched junction bases numbered 9, after V lost 2 bases and J lost 7 bases. Germline V CDR1 and CDR2: KGHDR, SFDVKD. The CDR3 extends over 17 amino acids. This chain's CDR3 is CATSDSKLAGERNEQFY. The CDR3 DNA follows: TGTGCCACCAGTGATTCTAAACTAGCGGGAGAACGAAATGAGCAGTTCTAC.

This clonotype appeared a few times. V and J are TRBV12-3 or TRBV12-4 and TRBJ2-7; D unresolved. V was clipped by 7 bases and J by 6 bases, with 13 bases between them. CDR3 length: 12 amino acids. CDR3 sequence reads: CASTLGVREQYV. The CDR3 DNA is TGTGCCAGCACCTTAGGTGTGCGCGAGCAGTACGTC.

The chain couples TRBV2 to TRBJ2-1; 8 nucleotides line up with TRBD1. Germline CDR1 SNHLY, CDR2 FYNNEI. The CDR3 is 13 residues long. V gave up 7 bases and J gave up 3 bases; unmatched junction bases: 2. The CDR3 DNA is TGTGCCAGCAATACAGGGGGCTACAATGAGCAGTTCTTC. This gives the protein CASNTGGYNEQFF.

The chain is built from TRBV12-3 or TRBV12-4 and TRBJ1-1; D gene ambiguous. V gave up 7 bases and J gave up 3 bases, with 9 bases separating them. This CDR3 comprises 12 residues. Here the CDR3 DNA reads TGTGCCAGCACCGCTTCGCACACTGAAGCTTTCTTT. Protein: CASTASHTEAFF.

This clonotype came up a few times. The V call is TRBV7-9, the J call TRBJ2-1; the match to TRBD2 covers 8 bases. This CDR3 is built from 20 residues. Germline-derived CDR1 and CDR2 are SEHNR and FQNEAQ (reference sequence). V lost 4 bases and J lost 8; bases outside the gene matches: 25. The DNA for the CDR3 is TGTGCCAGCAGCTACTTAGTGTCGGTGGCTAGCGGGTCCGTCAGGGATGAGCAGTTCTTC. Protein: CASSYLVSVASGSVRDEQFF.

This clonotype showed up many times. The CDR3 protein is CASSHRDRVEKLFF. For the CDR3, the DNA is TGTGCCAGCAGTCACCGGGACAGGGTTGAAAAACTGTTTTTT. This rearrangement joins TRBV12-3 or TRBV12-4 to TRBJ1-4; TRBD1 matches 9 bases. This CDR3 comprises 14 residues. V was clipped by 5 bases and J by 7 bases; unmatched bases: 5.

This sequence joins TRBV12-3 or TRBV12-4 and TRBJ2-1; TRBD2 is a possible D gene (7 bases). V was pared by 4 bases and J by 8 bases, with 15 bases between. The length of the CDR3 is 14 residues. CDR3 DNA: TGTGCCAGCAGTTCTAGGGGGAGGGCGGATGAGCAGTTCTTC. Its translation is CASSSRGRADEQFF.

The rearrangement links TRBV6-5 to TRBJ1-5; a possible D gene is TRBD1 (6 bases). This CDR3 is built from 13 residues. CDR1 MNHEY and CDR2 SVGAGI come from the germline V gene. V was pared by 5 bases and J by 5 bases, with 10 bases between. The CDR3 DNA reads TGTGCCAGCAGTCGGGACATTTATCAGCCCCAGCATTTT. This translates into CASSRDIYQPQHF.

Only a few counts were recorded for this clonotype. The chain uses TRBV12-3 or TRBV12-4 and TRBJ2-5, with a possible D match to TRBD2 (6 bases). V was shortened by 5 bases and J by 4 bases, with 14 bases between the two germline ends. This CDR3 is built from 14 residues. The CDR3 nucleotides read TGTGCCAGCAGTCCTAGCGTCTTTGGAGAGACCCAGTACTTC. It specifies CASSPSVFGETQYF.

In its sample, this clonotype was seen a few times. V usage is TRBV12-3 or TRBV12-4 and J usage is TRBJ1-1; possible D gene TRBD1, 5 bases. The V end was cut by 3 bases, the J end by 3 bases, with 8 bases between. The CDR3 extends over 13 amino acids. The CDR3 reads CASSFVGDTEAFF. CDR3 sequence (DNA): TGTGCCAGCAGTTTCGTAGGGGACACTGAAGCTTTCTTT.

This clonotype was seen at least ten times. The chain joins TRBV19 to TRBJ2-7; 11 nucleotides line up with TRBD2. This CDR3 is built from 14 residues. V trimming: 7 bases; J trimming: 1 base; junction bases outside the gene matches: 3. In germline, CDR1 is LNHDA, CDR2 SQIVND (reference sequence). CDR3 protein: CASTGTSGSYEQYF. The DNA for the CDR3 is TGTGCCAGTACCGGGACTAGCGGTTCCTACGAGCAGTACTTC.

This clonotype was recorded a few times. V gene TRBV5-1 combines with J gene TRBJ2-1; 7 bases are a match to TRBD2. The CDR3 has 16 amino acids. The germline V gene has CDR1 SGHRS and CDR2 YFSETQ. Trimming removed 0 bases from V and 4 bases from J; junction bases left unmatched: 7. Written as DNA, the CDR3 is TGCGCCAGCAGCTTGGCAGGTCTAGCGGCTTACAATGAGCAGTTCTTC. Amino acids: CASSLAGLAAYNEQFF. The entire variable domain, with the rest obtained from reference TRBV5-1 and TRBJ2-1, is as follows: KAGVTQTPRYLIKTRGQQVTLSCSPISGHRSVSWYQQTPGQGLQFLFEYFSETQRNKGNFPGRFSGRQFSNSRSEMNVSTLELGDSALYLCASSLAGLAAYNEQFFGPGTRLTVL.

This chain connects TRBV6-2 or TRBV6-3 to TRBJ2-2; 7 nucleotides align to TRBD1. Germline V gene sequence: CDR1 MNHEY, CDR2 SVGEGT. This CDR3 is 17 amino acids long. V was clipped by 0 bases and J by 7 bases; unmatched bases: 11. CDR3 in DNA: TGTGCCAGCAGTTACTCGTTTGGAACAGGGGTGGGCGGGGAGCTGTTTTTT. It encodes CASSYSFGTGVGGELFF.

This clonotype was picked up a small number of times. The DNA of the CDR3 is TGTGCCAGCAGCTTGGGCGTTGGGCTTGGAGAGCAGTACTTC. This translates into CASSLGVGLGEQYF. This chain connects TRBV5-6 to TRBJ2-7; D remains unclear. V was trimmed by 0 bases and J by 7 bases, leaving 14 bases between them. The germline gives CDR1 SGHDT, CDR2 YYEEEE. The CDR3 sequence is 14 residues long.

The CDR3 nucleotides are TGCGCCAGCTTCGGGACAGGGGGTAGCGGCGGAATGAACACTGAAGCTTTCTTT. It encodes CASFGTGGSGGMNTEAFF. V gene TRBV5-1 combines with J gene TRBJ1-1, with 11 positions matching TRBD1. Per germline, CDR1 SGHRS and CDR2 YFSETQ. J gave up 0 bases and V 7 bases, and 14 bases lay outside the gene matches. The CDR3 length is 18 residues.